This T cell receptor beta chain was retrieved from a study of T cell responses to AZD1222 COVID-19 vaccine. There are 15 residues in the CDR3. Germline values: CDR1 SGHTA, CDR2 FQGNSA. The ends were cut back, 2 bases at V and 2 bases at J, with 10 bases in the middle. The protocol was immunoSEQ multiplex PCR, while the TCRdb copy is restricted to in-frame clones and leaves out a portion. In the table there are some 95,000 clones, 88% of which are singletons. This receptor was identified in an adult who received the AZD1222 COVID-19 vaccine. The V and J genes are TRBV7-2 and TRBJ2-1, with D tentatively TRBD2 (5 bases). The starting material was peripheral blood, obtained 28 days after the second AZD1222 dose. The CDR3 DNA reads TGTGCCAGCAGCTTAAGAGCGGCCCCCTACAATGAGCAGTTCTTC. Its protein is CASSLRAAPYNEQFF.